The 15 T cell receptor beta chains listed next were all sequenced from one sample in a study of post-analysis software for immune sequencing data. Their antigen targets remain unknown. Study observations and caveats: A handful of TRBV segments were significantly more frequent in patients than in controls. TRBV5-6, TRBV5-1 and TRBV20-1 were among these segments.

Carried by the TCR beta cDNA libraries were unique molecular identifiers. TCRdb analysed the PCR reads with MiXCR anew, one entry per CDR3 protein. The sample contains over 250,000 distinct CDR3 sequences, 36% of which appear only once. The specimen was blood. The receptors here all came from a girl between 5 and 17 years old with multiple sclerosis.

In regard to this clonotype: Being one base from a much bigger clone, this may be a read error. This sequence joins TRBV12-3 or TRBV12-4 and TRBJ1-4, with TRBD1 matching over 7 bases. The CDR3 has 13 amino acids. The chain's CDR3 is CAGRGDGNEKLFF. CDR3 nucleotides: TGTGCCGGCAGGGGGGACGGAAATGAAAAACTGTTTTTT.

This clonotype has a count of ten or more. The gene calls are TRBV6-6 and TRBJ2-5, with D perhaps TRBD2 (6 bases). V shed 0 bases and J shed 2 bases, with 10 bases lying between them. Germline assignment: CDR1 MNHNY and CDR2 SVGAGI (reference sequence). The CDR3 extends over 15 amino acids. CDR3: CASSYSRDRQETQYF. CDR3 in DNA: TGTGCCAGCAGTTACTCGCGGGACCGACAAGAGACCCAGTACTTC.

The chain uses TRBV7-9 and TRBJ1-1; no firm D call. Trimming left V 1 base short and J 10 bases short, with 16 bases between. The CDR3 is made up of 14 amino acids. Germline V CDR1 and CDR2: SEHNR, FQNEAQ (reference sequence). The CDR3 DNA follows: TGTGCCAGCAGCTTAGTAACCCTAAAGATTGGAGCTTTCTTT. Protein sequence: CASSLVTLKIGAFF.

This clonotype was recorded many times. V is TRBV28 and J is TRBJ2-1, with 8 bases fitting TRBD2. Looked up from germline, CDR1 is MDHEN and CDR2 is SYDVKM. Trimming at V came to 2 bases and at J to 6 bases, leaving 6 bases not matched to a gene. CDR3 length equals 15 residues. The CDR3 loop is CASSLGSGSGNEQFF. The DNA for the CDR3 is TGTGCCAGCAGTTTAGGGAGCGGGAGTGGCAATGAGCAGTTCTTC.

The count of this clonotype is one. This chain joins TRBV7-2 and TRBJ2-7; the match to TRBD2 covers 7 bases. The CDR3 is 15 amino acids. CDR1 and CDR2 from the germline V gene are SGHTA and FQGNSA. Trimming cost V 4 bases and J 2 bases; bases outside gene matches: 8. Written as DNA, the CDR3 is TGTGCCAGCAGCTCCGGGACTACCTTAGCCTACGAGCAGTACTTC. Translated: CASSSGTTLAYEQYF.

At least ten counts were recorded for this clonotype. The V call is TRBV6-5, the J call TRBJ2-1; the match to TRBD2 covers 7 bases. V gave up 6 bases and J gave up 10 bases; unmatched junction bases: 18. From germline, CDR1 is MNHEY and CDR2 SVGAGI. The CDR3 contains 16 residues. CDR3 nucleotide sequence: TGTGCCAGCAGCTTCGCCAGCGTGGCGGGGGTCTCCGAGCAGTTCTTC. This translates into CASSFASVAGVSEQFF.

This chain joins TRBV29-1 and TRBJ2-7, with TRBD2 as a possible D gene (5 bases). The CDR3 spans 14 residues. V gave up 2 bases and J gave up 3 bases, with 14 bases separating them. Per germline, CDR1 SQVTM and CDR2 ANQGSEA. CDR3 nucleotides: TGCAGCGTTGAACTGGTGGGGAGACGCTACGAGCAGTACTTC. This codes for CSVELVGRRYEQYF.

About this clonotype itself: One junction end does not reproduce the germline sequence, and a read error may be involved. V is TRBV7-7 and J is TRBJ2-1; 9 bases are a match to TRBD1. Germline V CDR1 and CDR2: SSHAT, FNYEAQ (reference sequence). This CDR3 has 19 amino acids. This CDR3 reads CASSPATGGSGWTYNEQFF. CDR3 nucleotides: TGTGCTAGCAGCCCCGCGACAGGGGGGAGCGGGTGGACCTACAATGAGCAGTTCTTC.

The chain employs TRBV20-1 and TRBJ1-1, with TRBD1 matching over 7 bases. CDR3 size: 14 residues. Germline V gene data show CDR1 as DFQATT and CDR2 as SNEGSKA (reference sequence). V gave up 6 bases and J gave up 2 bases; unmatched junction bases: 9. CDR3 nucleotides: TGCAGTGCCTGGGAGGGGACAGCAAACACTGAAGCTTTCTTT. This codes for CSAWEGTANTEAFF.

This clonotype was recorded many times. Its ends do not fully match the called genes, so a read error is possible. The V and J genes are TRBV7-2 and TRBJ1-5; a possible D gene is TRBD1 (6 bases). The CDR3 extends over 15 amino acids. Germline V gene data show CDR1 as SGHTA and CDR2 as FQGNSA. The DNA of the CDR3 is TGCGCCAGCAGCTTGGACCCAGGGGGCAATCAGCCCCAGCATTTT. Protein product: CASSLDPGGNQPQHF.

This clonotype was seen repeatedly, ten times or more. The gene calls are TRBV9 and TRBJ2-1, with a possible D match to TRBD2 (7 bases). Trimming took 3 bases from V and 12 from J, leaving 16 bases between them. The CDR3 is 13 amino acids. Germline-derived CDR1 and CDR2 are SGDLS and YYNGEE. CDR3 in DNA: TGTGCCAGCAGCGCCGGGGGGCGGAGCGGGCAGTTCTTC. Its protein is CASSAGGRSGQFF.

In this sample, this clonotype turned up many times. This rearrangement joins TRBV29-1 to TRBJ2-1, with TRBD1 matching 7 bases. Germline CDR1 reads SQVTM; CDR2 reads ANQGSEA. The CDR3 loop spans 13 amino acids. The V and J ends lost 7 bases and 5 bases, in that order; junction bases with no gene match: 8. The CDR3, as DNA: TGCAGCGCTCCAGACAGGGCCCACAATGAGCAGTTCTTC. As protein: CSAPDRAHNEQFF.

This clonotype was counted between two and nine times. Since a much larger clone is just one base distant, this may be a read error. The chain uses TRBV10-3 and TRBJ2-7; 11 nucleotides match TRBD2. Germline CDR1 and CDR2: ENHRY and SYGVKD. The CDR3 spans 14 residues. With V trimmed by 6 bases and J by 7 bases, 8 bases remained unmatched. CDR3 residues: CAISRTSGPNEQYF. CDR3 nucleotides: TGTGCCATCAGCCGGACTAGCGGGCCGAATGAGCAGTACTTC.

This rearrangement joins TRBV5-1 to TRBJ2-1, with D perhaps matching TRBD1 (6 bases). Germline CDR1 reads SGHRS; CDR2 reads YFSETQ. The CDR3 runs 15 residues. The V and J ends lost 4 bases and 0 bases respectively, with 11 bases between them. The CDR3 DNA sequence: TGCGCCAGCAGCAAAGGACAGTCCTCCTACAATGAGCAGTTCTTC. Its protein product is CASSKGQSSYNEQFF.

J is TRBJ2-7 and V is TRBV10-3; D is perhaps TRBD1 (6 bases). The end of the DNA fits TRBJ2-5 better, so the J call may be wrong. CDR1 is ENHRY and CDR2 is SYGVKD in the germline V gene. This CDR3 spans 13 amino acids. The CDR3 sequence is CATNQGSGETQYF. DNA for the CDR3: TGTGCCACCAACCAGGGGTCGGGGGAGACCCAGTACTTC.